The TCR beta chain described here comes from a study of blood T cell repertoires in COVID-19. V was pared by 6 bases and J by 0 bases, with 8 bases between. The CDR3 consists of 13 residues. Looked up from germline, CDR1 is SNHLY and CDR2 is FYNNEI. Assay: immunoSEQ multiplex PCR; the TCRdb copy retains only in-frame clones and omits some. The sample shows tens of thousands of clones, 75% to 90% of them seen only once. This clone occurred once. Sequenced: peripheral blood. The clonotype comes from a man aged 50 or older with active COVID-19. This rearrangement joins TRBV2 to TRBJ1-2, with no clear D. CDR3 residues: CASSTGANYGYTF. As DNA, the CDR3 is TGTGCCAGCAGCACGGGAGCTAACTATGGCTACACCTTC.